These T cell receptor beta chains were read from a single sample in a study of blood T cell repertoires in COVID-19. TCRdb keeps only in-frame clones here, not all; method: immunoSEQ multiplex PCR. The top ten clones hold 3.5% to 5% of a sample with under 200,000 clones, roughly 85% of them seen once. Sequenced input: PBMCs or T cells enriched from blood (not recorded which). The receptor set was obtained from a woman between 50 and 59 years old who had recovered from COVID-19. The conserved cysteine and the conserved F or W are not part of the CDR3 here.

CDR3,V
ASSARTGGRETQY,TRBV2
ASSSKQGSEKLF,TRBV6-5
ASSYSRTGDSPLH,TRBV6-5
ATSEGHSEKLF,TRBV24-1
ASSHEMGVRGYT,TRBV3-1/TRBV3-2
SASRQMGEPQH,TRBV20-1
ASSQLRGGRDTQY,TRBV27
ASSVATGGHEAF,TRBV9
ASGQLSNQPQH,TRBV6-4
ASSFGRGYGYT,TRBV7-6
ASSAFLGTGWDTGELF,TRBV11-2
ASSYDTVKGQPQH,TRBV6-5
ASSEVEVGTDTQY,TRBV11-3
ASSRTGGDSPLH,TRBV4-2
ASTGAAKAHGYT,TRBV28
ASSLGQYNEQF,TRBV12-3/TRBV12-4
ASSPPVRVEEAF,TRBV7-2
AWSLTGSNSPLH,TRBV30
AISAGTANQPQH,TRBV10-3
AGGRGGEKLF,TRBV30
ASSQETGSTYNEQF,TRBV4-1
ASSLEGGVDGYT,TRBV27
ASRATSYTEAF,TRBV14
ASSLVPQGARNTEAF,TRBV7-2
SVRLAGGVTGELF,TRBV29-1
ASFGDRNTGELF,TRBV5-4
ASETGGGGYT,TRBV28
ASSDRETQY,TRBV6-1
ASSTRGMNTEAF,TRBV16
ASSFQGEDTQY,TRBV5-1
ASSLGRVGYT,TRBV5-1
ASSLDSYSPLH,TRBV5-1
AWSRLWGQGADGANVLT,TRBV30
ASSSQDLRYGYT,TRBV6-5
ASSPPSRAGARTDTQY,TRBV18
ASSPGTTHSNQPQH,TRBV5-1
ASTTPGGVRGTEAF,TRBV4-1
ASSLHRDRVTDTQY,TRBV11-2
ATREGAEYNSPLH,TRBV18
ASSLGGSGQGLAF,TRBV11-2
ASTTGRPGRNQPQH,TRBV19
ASSLTGTGGYT,TRBV28
ASSITGDSYQPQH,TRBV19